In this sample, the clone carrying this T cell receptor beta chain turned up once. These data originate in a study of cytomegalovirus exposure and HLA in healthy donors. V was pared by 3 bases and J by 8 bases, with 5 bases of the junction left unmatched. The CDR3 has 16 amino acids. Germline CDR1 and CDR2: SGHDN and FVKESK. Vbeta (60) and Jbeta (13) primers were used in the PCR. Data came from immunoSEQ multiplex PCR; TCRdb stores just in-frame clones and leaves some out. The data contain about 130,000 clones, more than 80% of them singletons. This clonotype was obtained from a man aged 30-40 years in good health and CMV-seronegative. V gene TRBV14 combines with J gene TRBJ2-1; the match to TRBD2 covers 15 bases. The sample was PBMCs. The CDR3 is CASSHGTSGRLHEQFF. CDR3 DNA: TGTGCCAGCAGCCATGGGACTAGCGGGAGGCTCCATGAGCAGTTCTTC.